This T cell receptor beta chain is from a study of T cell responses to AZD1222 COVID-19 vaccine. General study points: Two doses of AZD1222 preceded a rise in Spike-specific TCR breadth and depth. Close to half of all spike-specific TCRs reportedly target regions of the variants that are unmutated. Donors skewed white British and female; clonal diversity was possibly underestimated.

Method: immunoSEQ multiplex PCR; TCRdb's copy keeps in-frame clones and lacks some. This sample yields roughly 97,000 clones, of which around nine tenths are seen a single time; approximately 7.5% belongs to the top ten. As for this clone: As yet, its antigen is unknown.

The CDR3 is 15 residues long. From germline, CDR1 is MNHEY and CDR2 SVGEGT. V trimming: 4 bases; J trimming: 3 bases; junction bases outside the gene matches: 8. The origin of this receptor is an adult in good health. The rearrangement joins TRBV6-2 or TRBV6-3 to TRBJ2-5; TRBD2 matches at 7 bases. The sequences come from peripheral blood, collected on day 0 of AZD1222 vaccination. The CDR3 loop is CASSSPASGKETQYF. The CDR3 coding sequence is TGTGCCAGCAGTTCCCCTGCTAGCGGCAAAGAGACCCAGTACTTC.